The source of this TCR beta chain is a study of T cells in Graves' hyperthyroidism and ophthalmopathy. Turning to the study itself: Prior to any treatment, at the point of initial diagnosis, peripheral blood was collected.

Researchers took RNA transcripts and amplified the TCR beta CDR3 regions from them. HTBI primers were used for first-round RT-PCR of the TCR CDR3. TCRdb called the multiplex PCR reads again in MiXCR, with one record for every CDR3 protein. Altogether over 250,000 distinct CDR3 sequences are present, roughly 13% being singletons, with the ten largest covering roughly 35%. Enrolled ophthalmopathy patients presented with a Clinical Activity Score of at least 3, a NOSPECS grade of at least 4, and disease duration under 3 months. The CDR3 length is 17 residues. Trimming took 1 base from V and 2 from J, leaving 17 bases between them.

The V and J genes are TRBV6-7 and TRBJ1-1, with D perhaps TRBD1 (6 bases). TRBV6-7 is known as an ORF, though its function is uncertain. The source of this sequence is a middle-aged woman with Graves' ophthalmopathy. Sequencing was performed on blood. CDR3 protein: CASSYFLPGQSNTEAFF. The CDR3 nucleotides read TGTGCCAGCAGTTACTTTTTACCGGGACAAAGTAACACTGAAGCTTTCTTT.